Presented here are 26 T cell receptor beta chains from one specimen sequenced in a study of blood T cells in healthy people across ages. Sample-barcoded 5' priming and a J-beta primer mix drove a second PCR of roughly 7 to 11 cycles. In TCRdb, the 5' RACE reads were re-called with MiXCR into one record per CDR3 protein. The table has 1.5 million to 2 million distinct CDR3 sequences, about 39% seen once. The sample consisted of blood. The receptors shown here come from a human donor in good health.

The CDR3 loop reads CASSLEASGGAGDTQYF. Written as DNA, the CDR3 is TGCGCCAGCAGCTTGGAGGCTAGTGGGGGGGCCGGAGATACGCAGTATTTT. The V call is TRBV5-1, the J call TRBJ2-3; possibly TRBD2 for D (7 bases). V dropped 0 bases and J dropped 5 bases, with 19 bases sitting between them. The CDR3 consists of 17 residues. Looked up from germline, CDR1 is SGHRS and CDR2 is YFSETQ.

CDR3 DNA sequence: TGTGCCAGCAGCTTAATAACGGACTCTGCAGCTTTCTTT. Translated: CASSLITDSAAFF. The chain joins TRBV7-3 to TRBJ1-1, with D hard to call. The V end lost 1 base, the J end lost 10 bases, and 13 bases lay between the germline ends. CDR1 is SGHTA and CDR2 is FQGTGA in the germline V gene. The CDR3 runs 13 residues. Drawing the rest from reference TRBV7-3 and TRBJ1-1, the complete variable domain is GAGVSQTPSNKVTEKGKYVELRCDPISGHTALYWYRQSLGQGPEFLIYFQGTGAADDSGLPNDRFFAVRPEGSVSTLKIQRTERGDSAVYLCASSLITDSAAFFGQGTRLTVV.

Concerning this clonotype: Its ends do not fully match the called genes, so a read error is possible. CDR3 nucleotides: TGTGCCAGCAGCGTATCACGGAGCTCCTGCGAGCAGTACTTC. Amino acids: CASSVSRSSCEQYF. V usage is TRBV9 and J usage is TRBJ2-7; D is undetermined. Looked up from germline, CDR1 is SGDLS and CDR2 is YYNGEE. The CDR3 has 14 amino acids.

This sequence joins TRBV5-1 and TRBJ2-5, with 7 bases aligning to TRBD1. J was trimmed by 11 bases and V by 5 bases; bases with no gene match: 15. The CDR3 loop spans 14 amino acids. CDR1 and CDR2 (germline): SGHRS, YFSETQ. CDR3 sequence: CASSVTKGANEQYF. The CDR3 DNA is TGCGCCAGCAGTGTAACGAAGGGGGCAAATGAGCAGTACTTC. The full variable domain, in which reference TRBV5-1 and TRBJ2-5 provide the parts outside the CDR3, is KAGVTQTPRYLIKTRGQQVTLSCSPISGHRSVSWYQQTPGQGLQFLFEYFSETQRNKGNFPGRFSGRQFSNSRSEMNVSTLELGDSALYLCASSVTKGANEQYFGPGTRLLVL.

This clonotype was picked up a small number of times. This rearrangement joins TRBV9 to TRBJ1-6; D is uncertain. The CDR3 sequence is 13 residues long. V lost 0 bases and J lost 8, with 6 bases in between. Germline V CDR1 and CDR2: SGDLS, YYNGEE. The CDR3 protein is CASSVGADSPLHF. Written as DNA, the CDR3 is TGTGCCAGCAGCGTAGGGGCGGATTCACCCCTCCACTTT.

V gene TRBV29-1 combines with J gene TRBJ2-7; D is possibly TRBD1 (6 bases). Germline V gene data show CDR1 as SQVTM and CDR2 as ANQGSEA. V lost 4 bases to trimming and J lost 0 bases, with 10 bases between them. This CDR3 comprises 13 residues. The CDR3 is CSVGAGASYEQYF. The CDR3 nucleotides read TGCAGCGTTGGCGCAGGGGCCTCCTACGAGCAGTACTTC.

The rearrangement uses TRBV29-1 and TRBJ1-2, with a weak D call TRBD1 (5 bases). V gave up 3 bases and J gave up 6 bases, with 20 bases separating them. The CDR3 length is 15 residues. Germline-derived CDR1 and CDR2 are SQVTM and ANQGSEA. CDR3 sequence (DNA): TGCAGCGTTGATCGGACACCCGGGGGAGAGGATGGCTACACCTTC. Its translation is CSVDRTPGGEDGYTF. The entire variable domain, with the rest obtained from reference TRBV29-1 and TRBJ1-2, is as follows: SAVISQKPSRDICQRGTSLTIQCQVDSQVTMMFWYRQQPGQSLTLIATANQGSEATYESGFVIDKFPISRPNLTFSTLTVSNMSPEDSSIYLCSVDRTPGGEDGYTFGSGTRLTVV.

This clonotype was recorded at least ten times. The CDR3 reads CAISEGSLYEQYF. Here the CDR3 DNA reads TGTGCCATCAGTGAGGGGAGCCTCTACGAGCAGTACTTC. J is TRBJ2-7 and V is TRBV10-3; TRBD2 might be the D (5 bases). CDR3 length: 13 amino acids. Deletions cut 2 bases from V and 3 bases from J, with 8 bases between. Per the germline V gene, CDR1 is ENHRY and CDR2 is SYGVKD.

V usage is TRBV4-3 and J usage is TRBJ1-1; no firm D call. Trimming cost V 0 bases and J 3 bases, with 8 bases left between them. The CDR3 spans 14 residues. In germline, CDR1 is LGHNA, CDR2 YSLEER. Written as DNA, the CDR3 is TGCGCCAGCAGCCAAGATGCGCGCTACACTGAAGCTTTCTTT. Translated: CASSQDARYTEAFF.

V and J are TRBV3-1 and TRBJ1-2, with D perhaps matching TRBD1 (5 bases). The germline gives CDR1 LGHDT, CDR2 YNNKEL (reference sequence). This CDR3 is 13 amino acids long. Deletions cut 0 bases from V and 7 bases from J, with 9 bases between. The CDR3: CASSQEVGAGYTF. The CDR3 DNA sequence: TGTGCCAGCAGCCAAGAAGTTGGGGCTGGCTACACCTTC. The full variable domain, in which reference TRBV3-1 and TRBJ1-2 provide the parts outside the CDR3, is DTAVSQTPKYLVTQMGNDKSIKCEQNLGHDTMYWYKQDSKKFLKIMFSYNNKELIINETVPNRFSPKSPDKAHLNLHINSLELGDSAVYFCASSQEVGAGYTFGSGTRLTVV.

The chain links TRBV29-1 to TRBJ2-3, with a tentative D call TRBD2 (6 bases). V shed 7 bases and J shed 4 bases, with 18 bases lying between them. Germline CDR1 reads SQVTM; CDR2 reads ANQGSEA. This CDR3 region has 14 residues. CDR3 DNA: TGCAGCGCCGGAGGGGCGACCGCCGCAGATACGCAGTATTTT. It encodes CSAGGATAADTQYF.

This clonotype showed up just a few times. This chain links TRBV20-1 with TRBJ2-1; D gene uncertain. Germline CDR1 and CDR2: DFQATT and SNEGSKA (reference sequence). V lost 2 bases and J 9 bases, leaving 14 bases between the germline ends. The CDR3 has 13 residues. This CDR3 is CSARTAALGEQFF. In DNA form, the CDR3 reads TGCAGTGCTAGAACGGCAGCTCTCGGTGAGCAGTTCTTC.

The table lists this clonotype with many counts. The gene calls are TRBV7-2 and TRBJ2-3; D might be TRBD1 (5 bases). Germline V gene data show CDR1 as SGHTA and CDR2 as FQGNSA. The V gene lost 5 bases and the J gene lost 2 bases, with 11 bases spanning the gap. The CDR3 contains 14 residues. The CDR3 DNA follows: TGTGCCAGCAGCCTTTCAGGGTTCACAGATACGCAGTATTTT. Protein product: CASSLSGFTDTQYF.

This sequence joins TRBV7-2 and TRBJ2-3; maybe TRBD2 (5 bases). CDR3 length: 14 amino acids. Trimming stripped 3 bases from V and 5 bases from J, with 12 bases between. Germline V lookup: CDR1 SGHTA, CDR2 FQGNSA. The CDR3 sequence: CASSFSIRGDTQYF. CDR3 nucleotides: TGTGCCAGCAGCTTTTCAATCCGGGGAGATACGCAGTATTTT. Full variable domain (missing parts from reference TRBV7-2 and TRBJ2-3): GAGVSQSPSNKVTEKGKDVELRCDPISGHTALYWYRQSLGQGLEFLIYFQGNSAPDKSGLPSDRFSAERTGGSVSTLTIQRTQQEDSAVYLCASSFSIRGDTQYFGPGTRLTVL.

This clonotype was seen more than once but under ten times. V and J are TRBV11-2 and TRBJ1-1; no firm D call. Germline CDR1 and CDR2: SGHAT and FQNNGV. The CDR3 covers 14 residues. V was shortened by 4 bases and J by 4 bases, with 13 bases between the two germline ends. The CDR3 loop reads CASSWARRVTEAFF. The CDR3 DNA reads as TGTGCCAGCAGCTGGGCCCGGCGGGTCACTGAAGCTTTCTTT.

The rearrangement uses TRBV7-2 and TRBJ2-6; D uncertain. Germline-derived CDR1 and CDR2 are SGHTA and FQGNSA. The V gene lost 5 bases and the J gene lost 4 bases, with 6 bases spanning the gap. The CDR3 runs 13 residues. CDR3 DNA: TGTGCCAGCAGCCCCAGAGGGGCCAACGTCCTGACTTTC. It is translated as CASSPRGANVLTF.

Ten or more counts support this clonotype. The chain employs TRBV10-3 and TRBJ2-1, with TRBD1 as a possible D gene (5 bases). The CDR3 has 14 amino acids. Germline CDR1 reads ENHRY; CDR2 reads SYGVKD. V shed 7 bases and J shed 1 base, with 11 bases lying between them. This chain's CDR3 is CAINEGESYNEQFF. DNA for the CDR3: TGTGCCATCAATGAAGGGGAATCCTACAATGAGCAGTTCTTC.

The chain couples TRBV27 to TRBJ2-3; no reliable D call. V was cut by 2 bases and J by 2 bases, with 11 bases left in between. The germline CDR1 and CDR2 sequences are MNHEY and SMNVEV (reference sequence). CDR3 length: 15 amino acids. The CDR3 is CASSLTVAPTDTQYF. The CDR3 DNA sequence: TGTGCCAGCAGTTTAACGGTAGCTCCCACAGATACGCAGTATTTT.

The CDR3 nucleotides read TGCGCCAGCAGCCGAACAGGGAGCCCCACTGAAGCTTTCTTT. Translating gives CASSRTGSPTEAFF. The V and J genes are TRBV5-1 and TRBJ1-1; possibly TRBD1 for D (6 bases). V lost 4 bases and J lost 4, with 14 bases in between. CDR3 size: 14 residues. Germline values: CDR1 SGHRS, CDR2 YFSETQ.

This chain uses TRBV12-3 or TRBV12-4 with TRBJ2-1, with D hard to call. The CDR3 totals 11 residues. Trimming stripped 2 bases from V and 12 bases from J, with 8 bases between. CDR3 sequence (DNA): TGTGCCAGCAGTTTAACGAGGAGGCAGTTCTTC. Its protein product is CASSLTRRQFF.

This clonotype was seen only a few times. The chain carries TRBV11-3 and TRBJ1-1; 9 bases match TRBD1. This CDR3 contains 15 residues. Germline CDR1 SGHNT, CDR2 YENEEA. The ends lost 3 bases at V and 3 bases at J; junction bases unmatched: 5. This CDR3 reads CASSFGTGQDTEAFF. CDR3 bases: TGTGCCAGCAGCTTTGGGACAGGGCAGGACACTGAAGCTTTCTTT.

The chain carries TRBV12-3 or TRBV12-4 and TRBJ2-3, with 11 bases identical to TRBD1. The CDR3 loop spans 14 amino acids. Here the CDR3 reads CASGGQGEADTQYF. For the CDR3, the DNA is TGTGCGAGCGGGGGACAGGGGGAAGCGGATACGCAGTATTTT.

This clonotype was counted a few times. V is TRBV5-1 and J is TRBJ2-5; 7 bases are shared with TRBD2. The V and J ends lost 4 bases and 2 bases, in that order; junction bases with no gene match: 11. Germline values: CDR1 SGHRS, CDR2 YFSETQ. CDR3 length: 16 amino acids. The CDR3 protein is CASSRGTTTFQETQYF. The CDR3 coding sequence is TGCGCCAGCAGCCGCGGGACTACGACTTTTCAAGAGACCCAGTACTTC. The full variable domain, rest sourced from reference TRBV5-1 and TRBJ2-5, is KAGVTQTPRYLIKTRGQQVTLSCSPISGHRSVSWYQQTPGQGLQFLFEYFSETQRNKGNFPGRFSGRQFSNSRSEMNVSTLELGDSALYLCASSRGTTTFQETQYFGPGTRLLVL.

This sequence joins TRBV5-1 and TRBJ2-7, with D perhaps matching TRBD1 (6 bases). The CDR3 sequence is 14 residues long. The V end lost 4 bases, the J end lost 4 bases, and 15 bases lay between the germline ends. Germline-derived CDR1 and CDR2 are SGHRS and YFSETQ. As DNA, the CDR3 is TGCGCCAGCAGCCCCGGGACATTCTATTACGAGCAGTACTTC. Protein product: CASSPGTFYYEQYF.

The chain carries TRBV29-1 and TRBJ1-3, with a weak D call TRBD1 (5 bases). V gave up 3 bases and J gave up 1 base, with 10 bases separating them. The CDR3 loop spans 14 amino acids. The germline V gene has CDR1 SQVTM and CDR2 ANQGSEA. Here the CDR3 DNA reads TGCAGCGTTGATCCCCAGGGTTCTGGAAACACCATATATTTT. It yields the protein CSVDPQGSGNTIYF.

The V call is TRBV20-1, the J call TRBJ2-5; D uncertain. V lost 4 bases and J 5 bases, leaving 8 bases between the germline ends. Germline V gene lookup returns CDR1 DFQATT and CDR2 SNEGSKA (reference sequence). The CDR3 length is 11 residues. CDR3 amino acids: CSANRHETQYF. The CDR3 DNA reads TGCAGTGCTAATAGGCATGAGACCCAGTACTTC.